This TCR beta chain was obtained from a study of control samples from healthy donors and cancer patients. Germline-derived CDR1 and CDR2 are SGHNT and YENEEA. The CDR3 length is 13 residues. V was cut by 5 bases and J by 11 bases, with 16 bases left in between. The data were produced by immunoSEQ multiplex PCR, yet TCRdb's version contains in-frame clones alone and is incomplete. This sample has around 28,000 clones, with approximately 90% found just once. The receptor comes from a middle-aged woman with lung cancer. The genes are TRBV11-3 and TRBJ1-5; D perhaps matches TRBD1 (5 bases). Sequencing was carried out using PBMCs. The CDR3 spells CASSRGRGWAQHF. The CDR3 DNA is TGTGCCAGCAGCCGAGGAAGGGGATGGGCCCAGCATTTT.